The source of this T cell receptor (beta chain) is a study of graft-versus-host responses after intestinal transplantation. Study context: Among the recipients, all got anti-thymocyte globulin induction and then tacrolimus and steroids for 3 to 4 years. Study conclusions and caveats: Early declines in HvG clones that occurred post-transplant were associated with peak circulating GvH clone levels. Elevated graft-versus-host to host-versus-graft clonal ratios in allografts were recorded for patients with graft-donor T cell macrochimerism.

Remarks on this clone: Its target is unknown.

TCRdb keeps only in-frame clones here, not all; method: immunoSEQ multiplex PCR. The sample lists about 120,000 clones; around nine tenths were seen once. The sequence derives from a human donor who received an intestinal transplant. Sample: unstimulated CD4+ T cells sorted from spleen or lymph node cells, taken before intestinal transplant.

The CDR3 sequence is CASSPRAGEIAGNTIYF. For the CDR3, the DNA is TGTGCCAGCTCACCAAGGGCGGGGGAAATTGCTGGAAACACCATATATTTT. The chain joins TRBV18 to TRBJ1-3; D possibly corresponds to TRBD1 (5 bases). V was cut by 2 bases and J by 2 bases, with 16 bases left in between. CDR3 size: 17 residues. Germline assignment: CDR1 KGHSH and CDR2 LQKENI.